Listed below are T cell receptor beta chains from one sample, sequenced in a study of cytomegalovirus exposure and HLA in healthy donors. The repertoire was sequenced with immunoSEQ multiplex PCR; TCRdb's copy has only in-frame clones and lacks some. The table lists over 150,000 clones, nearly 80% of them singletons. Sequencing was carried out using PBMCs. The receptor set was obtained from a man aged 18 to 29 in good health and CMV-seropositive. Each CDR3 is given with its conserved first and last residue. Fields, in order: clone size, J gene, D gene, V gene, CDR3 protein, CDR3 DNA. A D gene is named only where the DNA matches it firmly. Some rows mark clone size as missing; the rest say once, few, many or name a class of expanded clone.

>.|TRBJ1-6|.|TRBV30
CAWSQGYNSPLHF
TGTGCCTGGTCACAGGGTTATAATTCACCCCTCCACTTT
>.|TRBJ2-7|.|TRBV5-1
CASSAGNSYEQYF
TGCGCCAGCAGCGCAGGTAATAGCTACGAGCAGTACTTC
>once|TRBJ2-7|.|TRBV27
CASSLLGYEQYF
TGTGCCAGCAGTTTACTAGGCTACGAGCAGTACTTC
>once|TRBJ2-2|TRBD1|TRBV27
CASSRDRGNTGELFF
TGTGCCAGCAGCCGAGACAGGGGTAACACCGGGGAGCTGTTTTTT
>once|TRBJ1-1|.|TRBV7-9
CASSLSAGKNTEAFF
TGTGCCAGCAGCTTATCCGCCGGGAAGAACACTGAAGCTTTCTTT
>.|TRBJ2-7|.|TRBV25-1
CASSGGRHEQYF
TGTGCCAGCAGTGGGGGGCGGCACGAGCAGTACTTC
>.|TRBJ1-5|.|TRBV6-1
CASSATGGPQPQHF
TGTGCCAGCAGTGCAACCGGGGGGCCGCAGCCCCAGCATTTT
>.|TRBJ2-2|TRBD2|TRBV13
CASSLPRQTTTSGRYTGELFF
TGTGCCAGCAGCTTACCCCGGCAGACTACGACTAGCGGGAGGTACACCGGGGAGCTGTTTTTT
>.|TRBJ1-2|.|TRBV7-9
CASSLAGEAGYTF
TGTGCCAGCAGCTTAGCAGGGGAGGCTGGCTACACCTTC
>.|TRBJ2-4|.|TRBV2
CASSEAPGNSLAKNIQYF
TGTGCCAGCAGTGAAGCCCCAGGGAATAGTCTAGCCAAAAACATTCAGTACTTC
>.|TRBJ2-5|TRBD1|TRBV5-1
CASSLGDTGQKETQYF
TGCGCCAGCAGCTTGGGTGACACGGGACAGAAAGAGACCCAGTACTTC
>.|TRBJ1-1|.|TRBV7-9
CSSSMPRGGQNTEAFF
TGTTCCAGCAGCATGCCTCGGGGGGGACAGAACACTGAAGCTTTCTTT
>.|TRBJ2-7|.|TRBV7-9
CASSPPGGRPAYEQYF
TGTGCCAGCAGTCCTCCAGGAGGCAGGCCAGCCTACGAGCAGTACTTC
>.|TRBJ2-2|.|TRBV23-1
CASLLEGAYTGELFF
TGCGCCAGCCTGTTGGAGGGGGCGTACACCGGGGAGCTGTTTTTT
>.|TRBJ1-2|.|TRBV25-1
CASSAIDGYTF
TGTGCCAGCAGTGCTATTGATGGCTACACCTTC
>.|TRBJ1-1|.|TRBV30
CAWSSLGTEAFF
TGTGCCTGGAGTTCTCTAGGCACTGAAGCTTTCTTT
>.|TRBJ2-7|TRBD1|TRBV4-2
CASSQQTGDWSEQYF
TGTGCCAGCAGCCAGCAGACAGGGGACTGGTCCGAGCAGTACTTC
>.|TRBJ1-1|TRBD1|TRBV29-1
CSVGLGTGETEAFF
TGCAGCGTCGGTCTGGGGACAGGGGAGACTGAAGCTTTCTTT
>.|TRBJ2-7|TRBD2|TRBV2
CASRLGTSGNNEQYF
TGTGCCAGCAGACTCGGGACTAGCGGGAACAACGAGCAGTACTTC
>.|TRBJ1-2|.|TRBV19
CASSIEPTSNYGYTF
TGTGCCAGTAGTATAGAGCCGACTTCTAACTATGGCTACACCTTC
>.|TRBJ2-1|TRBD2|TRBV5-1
CASSFAGGSYNEQFF
TGCGCCAGCAGCTTCGCGGGAGGGTCCTACAATGAGCAGTTCTTC
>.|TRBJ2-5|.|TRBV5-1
CASSLLGGGNQETQYF
TGCGCCAGCAGCTTGTTAGGGGGGGGGAATCAAGAGACCCAGTACTTC
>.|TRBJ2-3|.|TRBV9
CASSGVLNTDTQYF
TGTGCCAGCAGCGGAGTACTAAACACAGATACGCAGTATTTT
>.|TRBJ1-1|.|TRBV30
CAWVPPGNTEAFF
TGTGCCTGGGTCCCCCCGGGAAACACTGAAGCTTTCTTT
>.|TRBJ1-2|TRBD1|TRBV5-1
CASSFQDRDYGYTF
TGCGCCAGCAGCTTCCAGGACAGGGACTATGGCTACACCTTC
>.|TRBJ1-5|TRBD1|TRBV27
CASAPRGQGNQPQHF
TGTGCCAGCGCCCCGAGGGGGCAAGGCAATCAGCCCCAGCATTTT
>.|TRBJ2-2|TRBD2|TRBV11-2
CASSLGLGGRMMIAGELFF
TGTGCCAGCAGCTTAGGGTTAGGCGGGAGGATGATGATCGCCGGGGAGCTGTTTTTT
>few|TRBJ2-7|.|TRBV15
CAFFKQKAAYEQYF
TGTGCTTTTTTCAAGCAGAAGGCGGCATACGAGCAGTACTTC
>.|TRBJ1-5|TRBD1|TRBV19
CASSITGQGRTSNQPQHF
TGTGCCAGTAGTATTACGGGACAGGGACGAACTAGCAATCAGCCCCAGCATTTT
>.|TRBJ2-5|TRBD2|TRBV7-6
CASSLRLAGGTGQETQYF
TGTGCCAGCAGCTTAAGACTAGCGGGAGGCACCGGCCAAGAGACCCAGTACTTC
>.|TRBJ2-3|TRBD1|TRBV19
CASSFGTVLLTDTQYF
TGTGCCAGTAGTTTCGGGACAGTACTGCTCACAGATACGCAGTATTTT
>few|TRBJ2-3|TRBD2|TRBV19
CASSIPAGELFGADTQYF
TGTGCCAGTAGTATACCGGCGGGAGAATTATTTGGAGCAGATACGCAGTATTTT
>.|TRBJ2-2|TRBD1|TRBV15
CATRRQGVTGELFF
TGTGCCACCAGGAGACAGGGGGTCACCGGGGAGCTGTTTTTT
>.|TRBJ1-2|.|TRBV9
CASSGSGSQRTNYGYTF
TGTGCCAGCAGCGGCTCGGGGAGCCAGCGTACTAACTATGGCTACACCTTC
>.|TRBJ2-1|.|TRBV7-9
CASSFTGSPYNEQFF
TGTGCCAGCAGCTTTACAGGGAGCCCCTACAATGAGCAGTTCTTC
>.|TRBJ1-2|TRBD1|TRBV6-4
CASSLQGASGAYGYTF
TGTGCCAGCAGCCTACAGGGGGCCTCCGGCGCCTATGGCTACACCTTC
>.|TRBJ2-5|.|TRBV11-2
CASRRLSETQYF
TGTGCCAGCAGGCGACTGTCTGAGACCCAGTACTTC
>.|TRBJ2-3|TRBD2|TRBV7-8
CASSRTSGRGGGSPDTQYF
TGTGCCAGCAGCCGGACTAGCGGGAGAGGGGGGGGTAGTCCAGATACGCAGTATTTT
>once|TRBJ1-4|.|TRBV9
CASSGRGGRREKLFF
TGTGCCAGCAGCGGGCGCGGGGGTCGTCGTGAAAAACTGTTTTTT
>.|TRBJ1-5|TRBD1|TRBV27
CASSPTPGQARYSNQPQHF
TGTGCCAGCAGTCCCACCCCCGGACAGGCGAGATATAGCAATCAGCCCCAGCATTTT
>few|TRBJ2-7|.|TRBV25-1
CASSGGETREFYEQYF
TGTGCCAGCAGTGGGGGGGAGACAAGGGAGTTCTACGAGCAGTACTTC
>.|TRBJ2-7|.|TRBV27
CASSPLGGLGYAYEQYF
TGTGCCAGCAGTCCCCTTGGGGGACTGGGGTACGCCTACGAGCAGTACTTC
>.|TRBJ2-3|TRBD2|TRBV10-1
CASSLSRDYRDTQYF
TGCGCCAGCAGCCTTTCCCGGGACTACAGAGATACGCAGTATTTT
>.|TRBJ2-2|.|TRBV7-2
CASSLTQVRSTGELFF
TGTGCCAGCAGCTTAACGCAGGTTAGAAGCACCGGGGAGCTGTTTTTT
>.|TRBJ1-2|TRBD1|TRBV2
CASRTGTGDYGYTF
TGTGCCAGCAGAACCGGGACAGGGGACTATGGCTACACCTTC
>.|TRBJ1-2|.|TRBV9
CASSVQGREDGYTF
TGTGCCAGCAGCGTACAGGGTCGCGAGGATGGCTACACCTTC
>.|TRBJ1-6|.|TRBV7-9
CASSLTQGNSPLHF
TGTGCCAGCAGCTTAACACAGGGTAATTCACCCCTCCACTTT
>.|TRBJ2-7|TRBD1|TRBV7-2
CASSIRDRDLTYEQYF
TGTGCCAGCAGTATCAGGGACAGGGATTTAACCTACGAGCAGTACTTC
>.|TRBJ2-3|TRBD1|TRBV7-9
CASSPRDRKTLPDTQYF
TGTGCCAGCAGCCCACGGGACAGGAAGACGCTCCCAGATACGCAGTATTTT
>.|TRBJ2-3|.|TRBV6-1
CASSEGAGWGADTQYF
TGTGCCAGCAGTGAAGGGGCGGGATGGGGGGCAGATACGCAGTATTTT
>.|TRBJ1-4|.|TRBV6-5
CASSSDRWGKLFF
TGTGCCAGCAGTTCAGACAGGTGGGGGAAACTGTTTTTT
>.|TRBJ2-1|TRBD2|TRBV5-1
CASNPTSVRGNEQFF
TGCGCCAGCAACCCAACTAGCGTGAGGGGCAATGAGCAGTTCTTC
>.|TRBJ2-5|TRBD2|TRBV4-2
CASSLGTAGTSGVQETQYF
TGTGCCAGCAGCCTCGGGACAGCCGGGACTAGCGGGGTCCAAGAGACCCAGTACTTC
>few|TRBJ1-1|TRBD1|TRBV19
CASQIQAGGQGGTEAFF
TGTGCCAGCCAAATCCAAGCAGGGGGACAGGGGGGCACTGAAGCTTTCTTT
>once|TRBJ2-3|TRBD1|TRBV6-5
CASSYSDRGDTQYF
TGTGCCAGCAGTTATTCGGACAGGGGAGATACGCAGTATTTT